The clone carrying this T cell receptor beta chain was observed a handful of times. Germline lookup yields CDR1 SQVTM and CDR2 ANQGSEA. V trimming: 4 bases; J trimming: 5 bases; junction bases outside the gene matches: 5. The CDR3 totals 13 residues. This sample was taken from a study of spatial heterogeneity in lung cancer. TCRdb passed the 5' RACE reads through MiXCR, listing each CDR3 protein once. Among about 110,000 distinct CDR3 sequences listed, 11% were seen once. Indicated time point: blood at routine non-recurrence follow-up after resection. The TCR was taken from a female donor with early-stage non-small cell lung cancer. V and J are TRBV29-1 and TRBJ2-5; TRBD1 matches 9 bases. Material: PBMCs, obtained at follow-up. CDR3 amino acids: CSVVTGGRETQYF. The CDR3 DNA sequence: TGCAGCGTTGTCACAGGGGGCAGGGAGACCCAGTACTTC.